The present T cell receptor (beta chain) was sequenced within a study of cytomegalovirus exposure and HLA in healthy donors. Study in general: An early release of data contained about 85 million unique TCRs, which came from HLA-typed donors. Study observations and caveats: Association of approximately 16,000 TCR beta sequences with HLA alleles was found at 0.05 false discovery rate in a later analysis. Beyond CMV serostatus, there was no information to go on about immune exposure.

As concerns this clone: Its antigen remains unidentified.

V lost 7 bases, J lost 3 bases, and 10 bases lay in between. CDR3 length equals 13 residues. Germline V gene data show CDR1 as LNHDA and CDR2 as SQIVND (reference sequence). The PCR had 60 Vbeta and 13 Jbeta primers. Measured with immunoSEQ multiplex PCR; TCRdb has only the in-frame clones, and not every one. The data hold about 160,000 clones, with 77% observed a single time. This clonotype was sampled from a woman aged 30 to 39 in good health and CMV-seronegative. The sequenced material came from PBMCs. The chain is built from TRBV19 and TRBJ2-4, with D possibly TRBD1 on 6 matching bases. CDR3 DNA sequence: TGTGCCAGTACCACGGACAGCAAAAACATTCAGTACTTC. Translated: CASTTDSKNIQYF.